The sequence of this TCR beta chain was determined in a study of blood T cell repertoires in COVID-19. Participants spanned ages about 18 to 95 years and resided in some 22 US areas. For recovered donors of Cohort 3, there were two negative PCRs, clearance, or symptom resolution. Clones were read by immunoSEQ multiplex PCR, and TCRdb kept only the in-frame ones, dropping some. The sample lists 490,000 or so clones; around 89% were seen once. The V end was cut by 2 bases, the J end by 4 bases, with 15 bases between. Germline V lookup: CDR1 MNHEY, CDR2 SVGEGT. The CDR3 length is 16 residues. The sample taken for sequencing was PBMCs or T cells enriched from blood (not recorded which). J is TRBJ1-5 and V is TRBV6-2 or TRBV6-3; D not resolved. This TCR came from a woman in her forties who had recovered from COVID-19. CDR3 DNA sequence: TGTGCCAGCAGTTACGATCCGCGTGCCCGGAATCAGCCCCAGCATTTT. Translation: CASSYDPRARNQPQHF.